A single sample gave rise to the 9 T cell receptor beta chains below, sequenced in a study of cytomegalovirus exposure and HLA in healthy donors. The PCR employed 60 Vbeta primers together with 13 Jbeta primers. Some clones are missing from TCRdb's copy, which holds only in-frame ones; the method was immunoSEQ multiplex PCR. The sample includes 100,000 to 150,000 clones, around 80% seen only once; the top ten take 0.95% to 1.5%. Material: PBMCs. The receptors were sampled from a female donor in good health and CMV-seronegative.

V gene TRBV7-9 combines with J gene TRBJ2-7, with 12 positions matching TRBD2. The CDR3 covers 15 residues. Germline V lookup: CDR1 SEHNR, CDR2 FQNEAQ (reference sequence). With 5 bases clipped from V and 3 bases from J, the junction kept 5 bases outside the gene matches. This CDR3 is CASSIGTSGFYEQYF. The CDR3 region has the DNA TGTGCCAGCAGCATAGGGACTAGCGGGTTCTACGAGCAGTACTTC.

The DNA of the CDR3 is TGTGCCAGCAGCTTGAGTCGGACCGCGAGCGGGTCACCCCTCCACTTT. This translates into CASSLSRTASGSPLHF. The rearrangement joins TRBV5-4 to TRBJ1-6; D gene uncertain. The V end lost 1 base, the J end lost 10 bases, and 18 bases lay between the germline ends. This CDR3 has 16 residues. Germline CDR1 SGHNT, CDR2 YYREEE (reference sequence).

This chain uses TRBV6-5 with TRBJ1-1; D remains ambiguous. The V end was cut by 5 bases, the J end by 1 base, with 14 bases between. Per the germline V gene, CDR1 is MNHEY and CDR2 is SVGAGI. This CDR3 is built from 15 residues. CDR3 amino acids: CASSQRSEGNTEAFF. The CDR3 DNA follows: TGTGCCAGCAGTCAACGTTCGGAGGGGAACACTGAAGCTTTCTTT.

V gene TRBV6-4 combines with J gene TRBJ2-5; TRBD1 matches 10 bases. Judging by the DNA end, TRBJ2-7 fits better; the J call may be wrong. CDR1 is MRHNA, CDR2 SNTAGT, per germline. This CDR3 is built from 17 residues. CDR3 in DNA: TGTGCCAGCAGTGACTTCCGCGGGGACAGGGGCTCCTACGAGCAGTACTTC. It is translated as CASSDFRGDRGSYEQYF.

The chain has TRBV6-1 and TRBJ2-7, with D perhaps TRBD2 (5 bases). V was trimmed by 7 bases and J by 4 bases, leaving 8 bases between them. The CDR3 runs to 11 residues. Germline lookup yields CDR1 MNHNS and CDR2 SASEGT. CDR3 coding DNA: TGTGCCAGCACGGGAATGTACGAGCAGTACTTC. It codes for CASTGMYEQYF.

This chain connects TRBV5-1 to TRBJ2-2, with 9 nucleotides matching TRBD2. Germline lookup yields CDR1 SGHRS and CDR2 YFSETQ. The CDR3 runs to 16 residues. V lost 1 base to trimming and J lost 5 bases; unmatched junction nucleotides: 6. The CDR3, as DNA: TGCGCCAGCAGCTTGATACTAGCGGGCGGGACCGGGGAGCTGTTTTTT. It translates to CASSLILAGGTGELFF.

The CDR3 coding sequence is TGTGCCAGCTCCCGACAGTACGAGCAGTACTTC. Protein: CASSRQYEQYF. The V call is TRBV7-7, the J call TRBJ2-7; perhaps TRBD1 as D (5 bases). CDR1 is SSHAT and CDR2 is FNYEAQ in the germline V gene (reference sequence). Trimming took off 8 bases at V and 4 bases at J, with 9 bases between the two ends. CDR3 length: 11 residues.

In its sample, this clone was seen a few times. The chain uses TRBV5-6 and TRBJ1-1; D possibly corresponds to TRBD1 (5 bases). CDR1 SGHDT and CDR2 YYEEEE come from the germline V gene. There are 14 residues in the CDR3. Trimming removed 4 bases at V and 10 bases at J, with 20 bases between. The chain's CDR3 is CASSVTGPGQRAFF. CDR3 nucleotides: TGTGCCAGCAGCGTAACAGGACCAGGTCAGAGAGCTTTCTTT. The whole variable domain, filled in from reference TRBV5-6 and TRBJ1-1, reads DAGVTQSPTHLIKTRGQQVTLRCSPKSGHDTVSWYQQALGQGPQFIFQYYEEEERQRGNFPDRFSGHQFPNYSSELNVNALLLGDSALYLCASSVTGPGQRAFFGQGTRLTVV.

Comment on this clone: Other nucleotide sequences in the sample specify the same CDR3. The CDR3 here is CASSGRVSMNTEAFF. Written as DNA, the CDR3 is TGTGCCAGCAGCGGCCGGGTTTCTATGAACACTGAAGCTTTCTTT. The chain carries TRBV7-9 and TRBJ1-1; D remains ambiguous. V gave up 5 bases and J gave up 0 bases, with 13 bases separating them. Germline CDR1 reads SEHNR; CDR2 reads FQNEAQ (reference sequence). This CDR3 contains 15 residues.